This TCR beta chain was sequenced for a study of T cell responses to AZD1222 COVID-19 vaccine. Study results and limitations: The study sampled repertoires only after the peak T cell response.

V lost 6 bases and J lost 8; bases outside the gene matches: 9. This CDR3 contains 16 residues. From germline, CDR1 is KGHSH and CDR2 LQKENI. TCRdb's copy holds only in-frame clones and misses some; the assay was immunoSEQ multiplex PCR. In the table there are some 130,000 clones, 85% to 95% of which are singletons. With respect to this clone: Its cognate antigen is unknown.

The chain is built from TRBV18 and TRBJ2-1; TRBD2 aligns across 14 bases. This material consisted of peripheral blood, taken 28 days after the second AZD1222 dose. The clonotype was recovered from an adult who received the AZD1222 COVID-19 vaccine. CDR3 amino acids: CASSTTSGGAVDEQFF. The DNA for the CDR3 is TGTGCCAGCTCCACGACTAGCGGGGGGGCCGTCGATGAGCAGTTCTTC.